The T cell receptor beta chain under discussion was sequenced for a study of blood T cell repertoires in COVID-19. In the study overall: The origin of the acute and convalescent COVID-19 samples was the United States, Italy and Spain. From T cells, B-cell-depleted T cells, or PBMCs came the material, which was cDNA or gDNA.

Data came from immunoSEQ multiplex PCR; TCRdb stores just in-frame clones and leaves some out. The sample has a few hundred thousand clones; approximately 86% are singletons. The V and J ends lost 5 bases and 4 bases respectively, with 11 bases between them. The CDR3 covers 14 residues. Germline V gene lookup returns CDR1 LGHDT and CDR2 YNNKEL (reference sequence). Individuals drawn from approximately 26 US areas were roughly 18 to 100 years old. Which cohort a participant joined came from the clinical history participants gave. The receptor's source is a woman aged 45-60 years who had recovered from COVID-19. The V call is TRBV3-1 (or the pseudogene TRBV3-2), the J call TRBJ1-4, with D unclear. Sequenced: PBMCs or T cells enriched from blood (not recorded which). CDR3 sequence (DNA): TGTGCCAGCAGCAAAAGAGGGAATAATGAAAAACTGTTTTTT. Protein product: CASSKRGNNEKLFF.